The clone carrying this T cell receptor beta chain was observed at least ten times. RNA transcripts provided the source from which TCR beta CDR3 regions were amplified. First-round RT-PCR of the TCR CDR3 relied on the HTBI primer set. TCRdb re-derived calls from the multiplex PCR reads in MiXCR, one entry per CDR3 protein. The sample has about 590,000 distinct CDR3 sequences, about a sixth seen once. These data are taken from a study of T cells in Graves' hyperthyroidism and ophthalmopathy. The CDR3 spans 11 residues. The germline V and J ends were trimmed by 3 bases and 10 bases, with 7 bases remaining between them. Looked up from germline, CDR1 is MDHEN and CDR2 is SYDVKM.

The chain recombines TRBV28 with TRBJ2-1; D unresolved. This receptor was taken from a woman aged 25 to 39 with Graves' hyperthyroidism. Sequencing used blood. CDR3 sequence (DNA): TGTGCCAGCAGTTTTAGCTGGGAGCAGTTCTTC. Protein sequence: CASSFSWEQFF.